The 12 T cell receptor beta chains listed next were all sequenced from one sample in a study of tissue T cells after allogeneic stem cell transplantation. TCRdb's table, derived via immunoSEQ multiplex PCR, lists solely in-frame clones and lacks some. The sample lists around 10,000 clones, 30% to 40% occurring once. Indicated time point: mouse harvest day 7 after allogeneic transplant. Tail vein injection delivered 10^7 T-cell-depleted bone marrow cells and 10^6 splenic CD5+ T cells. The sequencing sample was made of skin. These receptors all come from a female BALB/c mouse given C57BL/6 T cells with graft-versus-host disease after an allogeneic hematopoietic cell transplant.

This clone appeared a few times. Germline and genes: mouse. The CDR3 extends 1 residue past the end of the read, so its final part is completed from the germline J gene. The chain joins TRBV23 to TRBJ1-1; the table's D gene call, TRBD1, was not cross checked with the DNA. The CDR3 has 13 amino acids. Germline V gene sequence: CDR1 KGHTA, CDR2 FQNQQP. CDR3 DNA (partial): TGCTCCAGCAGTCGACAGGGTACCACAGAAGTCTTC. Its translation is CSSSRQGTTEVF. The whole CDR3 protein reads CSSSRQGTTEVFF. The variable domain in full, with the rest retrieved from reference TRBV23 and TRBJ1-1, is DAAVTQKPRYLIKMKGQEAEMKCIPEKGHTAVFWYQQKQSKELKFLIYFQNQQPLDQIDMVKERFSAVCPSSSLCSLGIRTCEAEDSALYLCSSSRQGTTEVFFGKGTRLTVV.

This clone has a handful of counts. Mouse gene names and germline throughout. This chain's CDR3 is CASSPGTGRYEQYF. The part of the CDR3 DNA that was read is TGTGCCAGCAGTCCCGGGACAGGGCGCTATGAACAGTAC. The chain couples TRBV26 to TRBJ2-7; 9 bases are shared with TRBD1. The read terminates 1 residue ahead of where the CDR3 ends, so the germline J gene completes it. V lost 4 bases to trimming and J lost 3 bases; unmatched junction nucleotides: 4. The germline V gene has CDR1 KGHPV and CDR2 FQNQEV (reference sequence). The CDR3 has 14 amino acids.

With regard to this clone: The listed genes are named as in mouse. The read terminates 1 residue ahead of where the CDR3 ends, so the germline J gene completes it. The chain employs TRBV3 and TRBJ2-3, with 8 bases aligning to TRBD2. The CDR3 covers 16 residues. Germline CDR1 and CDR2: SNHLY and FYNGKV (reference sequence). V dropped 1 base and J dropped 1; count of bases not matched to a gene: 4. The sequenced CDR3 bases are TGTGCCAGCAGCTTAGGGGGGGGGCGCGGTGCAGAAACGCTGTAT. Its protein product is CASSLGGGRGAETLY. The full CDR3 protein is CASSLGGGRGAETLYF.

Comments on this clone: Gene and germline names: mouse. The sequenced fragment ends 1 residue before the CDR3 boundary, so the rest is inferred from the germline J gene. The chain carries TRBV29 and TRBJ2-5, with 7 bases fitting TRBD2. The V gene end was trimmed by 5 bases and the J gene end by 2 bases; junction bases not matched to a gene: 1. This CDR3 has 13 residues. In germline, CDR1 is MSHET, CDR2 SYDVDS. The chain's CDR3 is CASSGGVQDTQYF. CDR3 bases read: TGTGCTAGCAGTGGGGGGGTCCAAGACACCCAGTAC.

In the case of this clone: Each gene name is a mouse one. From the germline J gene comes the end of the CDR3, since the read stops 1 residue before it. The chain uses TRBV13-1 and TRBJ1-4, with 12 bases that match TRBD1. The CDR3 length is 14 residues. Trimming removed 4 bases from V and 6 bases from J; junction bases left unmatched: 1. Germline V gene lookup returns CDR1 NSHNY and CDR2 SYGAGN. Here the CDR3 reads CASSWDRGHERLFF. CDR3 DNA, as far as it was read: TGTGCCAGCAGTTGGGACAGGGGGCACGAAAGATTATTT. The full variable domain, with the rest looked up from reference TRBV13-1 and TRBJ1-4, is EAAVTQSPRNKVTVTGGNVTLSCRQTNSHNYMYWYRQDTGHGLRLIHYSYGAGNLRIGDVPDGYKATRTTQEDFFLLLELASPSQTSLYFCASSWDRGHERLFFGHGTKLSVL.

A note on this clone: The gene names given are mouse names. The observed sequence ends 1 residue before the CDR3 terminus, with the missing tail filled in from the germline J gene. The chain has TRBV3 and TRBJ2-4, with 9 positions matching TRBD2. The junction had 4 bases not matched to a gene; V was cut back by 3 bases and J by 0 bases. Germline CDR1 is SNHLY and CDR2 is FYNGKV (reference sequence). The CDR3 runs to 16 residues. CDR3 loop: CASSFYWGESQNTLYF. Partial CDR3 DNA: TGTGCCAGCAGCTTCTACTGGGGGGAGAGTCAAAACACCTTGTAC.

By proportion, this clone is medium-sized (0.01 to 0.1%). Germline and genes here are mouse. With the read ending 1 residue before the CDR3 end, the germline J gene is used to fill in that end. J is TRBJ2-3 and V is TRBV26; D uncertain. This CDR3 region has 14 residues. Trimming removed 4 bases at V and 0 bases at J, with 8 bases between. Germline CDR1 is KGHPV and CDR2 is FQNQEV (reference sequence). Incomplete CDR3 DNA: TGTGCCAGCAGTCAAAGGGTTAGTGCAGAAACGCTGTAT. This translates into CASSQRVSAETLY. The full CDR3 is CASSQRVSAETLYF.

This clone was counted between two and nine times. Germline and genes: mouse. Read data end 1 residue before the CDR3 end; the end is taken from the germline J gene. The chain joins TRBV3 to TRBJ1-1; the D is unclear. The CDR3 extends over 13 amino acids. V dropped 5 bases and J dropped 0 bases, with 7 bases sitting between them. Germline CDR1 reads SNHLY; CDR2 reads FYNGKV (reference sequence). This CDR3 reads CASSPLPNTEVFF. The CDR3 bases that were read are TGTGCCAGCAGCCCCCTACCAAACACAGAAGTCTTC. Filled out from reference TRBV3 and TRBJ1-1, the complete variable domain reads GPKVLQIPSHQIIDMGQMVTLNCDPVSNHLYFYWYKQILGQQMEFLVNFYNGKVMEKSKLFKDQFSVERPDGSYFTLKIQPTALEDSAVYFCASSPLPNTEVFFGKGTRLTVV.

This clone appeared a few times. Gene names denote mouse genes. The read gets to within 1 residue of the CDR3 end, and the germline J gene fills in the rest. The rearrangement links TRBV26 to TRBJ1-2; D is undetermined. The CDR3 contains 12 residues. Germline assignment: CDR1 KGHPV and CDR2 FQNQEV (reference sequence). V shed 4 bases and J shed 0 bases, with 3 bases lying between them. The CDR3 reads CASSPTNSDYTF. The CDR3 DNA, read in part, is TGTGCCAGCAGTCCGACAAACTCCGACTACACC.

This clone appeared a few times. Mouse names are used for the genes. The CDR3 DNA, read in part, is TGTGCCAGCAGTGATAGGGCAGGGGAGGTCTTC. Protein: CASSDRAGEVF. The whole CDR3 sequence reads CASSDRAGEVFF. The rearrangement links TRBV13-1 to TRBJ1-1; weak D call: TRBD1 (6 bases). The read stops 1 residue short of the end of the CDR3; the missing end is completed from the germline J gene. CDR3 size: 12 residues. Germline lookup yields CDR1 NSHNY and CDR2 SYGAGN. The germline V and J ends were trimmed by 1 base and 11 bases, with 12 bases remaining between them.

With regard to this clone: Mouse germline and gene names are used. The read falls 1 residue short of the CDR3 end, and the missing part is taken from the germline J gene. Other nucleotide sequences in the sample specify the same CDR3. The chain employs TRBV26 and TRBJ1-1; possibly TRBD1 for D (6 bases). The CDR3 is 14 amino acids. Germline V gene sequence: CDR1 KGHPV, CDR2 FQNQEV (reference sequence). Deletions cut 2 bases from V and 0 bases from J, with 7 bases between. The sequenced part of the CDR3 DNA is TGTGCCAGCAGTCTGGGGACAACAAACACAGAAGTCTTC. Translation: CASSLGTTNTEVF. The entire CDR3 protein reads CASSLGTTNTEVFF.

This clone was seen more than once but under ten times. Genes and germline come from the mouse. The read comes to an end 1 residue before the CDR3 does, leaving the germline J gene to fill in the end. The V gene is TRBV3, the J gene TRBJ2-5; 8 positions agree with TRBD1. The CDR3 consists of 13 residues. Germline lookup yields CDR1 SNHLY and CDR2 FYNGKV (reference sequence). V dropped 4 bases and J dropped 6; count of bases not matched to a gene: 3. The CDR3 loop is CASSSRDRDTQYF. The part of the CDR3 DNA that was read is TGTGCCAGCAGCTCCCGGGACAGGGACACCCAGTAC.